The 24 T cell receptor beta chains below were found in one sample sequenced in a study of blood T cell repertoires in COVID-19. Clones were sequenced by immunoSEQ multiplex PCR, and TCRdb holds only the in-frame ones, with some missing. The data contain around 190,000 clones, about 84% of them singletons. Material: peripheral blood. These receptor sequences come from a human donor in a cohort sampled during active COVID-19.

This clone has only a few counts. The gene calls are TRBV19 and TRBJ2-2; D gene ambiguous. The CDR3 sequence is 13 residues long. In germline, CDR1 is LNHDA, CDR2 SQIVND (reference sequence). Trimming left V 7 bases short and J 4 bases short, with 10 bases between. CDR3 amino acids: CASNPPGTGELFF. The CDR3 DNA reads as TGTGCCAGTAATCCCCCGGGCACCGGGGAGCTGTTTTTT. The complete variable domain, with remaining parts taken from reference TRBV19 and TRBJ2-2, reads DGGITQSPKYLFRKEGQNVTLSCEQNLNHDAMYWYRQDPGQGLRLIYYSQIVNDFQKGDIAEGYSVSREKKESFPLTVTSAQKNPTAFYLCASNPPGTGELFFGEGSRLTVL.

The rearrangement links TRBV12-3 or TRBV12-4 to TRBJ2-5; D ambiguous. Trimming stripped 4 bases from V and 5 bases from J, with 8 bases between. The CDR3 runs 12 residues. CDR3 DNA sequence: TGTGCCAGCAGTTGGTCCGGGGAGACCCAGTACTTC. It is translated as CASSWSGETQYF.

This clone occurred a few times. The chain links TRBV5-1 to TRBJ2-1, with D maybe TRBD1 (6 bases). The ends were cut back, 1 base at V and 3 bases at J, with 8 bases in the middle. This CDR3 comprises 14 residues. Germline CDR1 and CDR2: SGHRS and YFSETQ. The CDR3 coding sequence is TGCGCCAGCAGCTTGACAGGGAGCTACAATGAGCAGTTCTTC. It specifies CASSLTGSYNEQFF.

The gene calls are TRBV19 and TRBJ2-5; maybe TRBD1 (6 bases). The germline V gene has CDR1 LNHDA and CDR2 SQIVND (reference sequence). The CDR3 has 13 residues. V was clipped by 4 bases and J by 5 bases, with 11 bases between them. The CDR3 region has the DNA TGTGCCAGTAGTACCAGGGGTAGGGAGACCCAGTACTTC. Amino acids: CASSTRGRETQYF. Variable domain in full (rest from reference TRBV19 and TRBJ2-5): DGGITQSPKYLFRKEGQNVTLSCEQNLNHDAMYWYRQDPGQGLRLIYYSQIVNDFQKGDIAEGYSVSREKKESFPLTVTSAQKNPTAFYLCASSTRGRETQYFGPGTRLLVL.

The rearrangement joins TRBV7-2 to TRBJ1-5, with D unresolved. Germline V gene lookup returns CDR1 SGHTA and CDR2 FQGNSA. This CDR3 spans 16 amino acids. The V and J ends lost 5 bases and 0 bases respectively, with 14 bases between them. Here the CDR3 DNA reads TGTGCCAGCAGCCAAAACGTGGCGGTTAGCAATCAGCCCCAGCATTTT. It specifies CASSQNVAVSNQPQHF. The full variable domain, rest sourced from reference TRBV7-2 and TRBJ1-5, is GAGVSQSPSNKVTEKGKDVELRCDPISGHTALYWYRQSLGQGLEFLIYFQGNSAPDKSGLPSDRFSAERTGGSVSTLTIQRTQQEDSAVYLCASSQNVAVSNQPQHFGDGTRLSIL.

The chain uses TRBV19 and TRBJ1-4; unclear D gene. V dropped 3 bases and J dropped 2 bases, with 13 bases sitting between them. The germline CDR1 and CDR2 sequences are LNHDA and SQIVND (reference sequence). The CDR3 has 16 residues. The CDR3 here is CASSITRLATNEKLFF. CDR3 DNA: TGTGCCAGTAGTATTACGAGGTTGGCTACTAATGAAAAACTGTTTTTT.

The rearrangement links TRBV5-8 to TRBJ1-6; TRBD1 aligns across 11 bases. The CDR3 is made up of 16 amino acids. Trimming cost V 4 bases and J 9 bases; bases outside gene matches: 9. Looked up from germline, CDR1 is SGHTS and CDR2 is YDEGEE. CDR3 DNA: TGTGCCAGCAGCCAACCGTTCGGGACAGGGGGTTCACCCCTCCACTTT. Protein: CASSQPFGTGGSPLHF.

CDR3 bases: TGTGCCAGCAGCGCTGGGACAGTCCCCGGTGAAAAACTGTTTTTT. It translates to CASSAGTVPGEKLFF. This chain joins TRBV9 and TRBJ1-4, with TRBD1 identical over 7 bases. Germline loops: CDR1 SGDLS, CDR2 YYNGEE. This CDR3 has 15 residues. After removal of 3 bases from V and 7 bases from J, the junction contained 9 bases not matched to a gene.

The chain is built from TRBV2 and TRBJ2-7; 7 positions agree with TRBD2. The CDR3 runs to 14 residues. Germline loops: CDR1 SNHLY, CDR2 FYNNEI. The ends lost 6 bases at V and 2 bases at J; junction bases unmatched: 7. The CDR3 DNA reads TGTGCCAGCAGGGGGGAGGGAGGGCCCTACGAGCAGTACTTC. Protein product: CASRGEGGPYEQYF.

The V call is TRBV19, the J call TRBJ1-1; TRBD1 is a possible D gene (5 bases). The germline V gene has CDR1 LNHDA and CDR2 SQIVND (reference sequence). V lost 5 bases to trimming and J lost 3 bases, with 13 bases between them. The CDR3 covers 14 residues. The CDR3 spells CASSPGLRDTEAFF. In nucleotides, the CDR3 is TGTGCCAGTAGTCCGGGACTCAGGGACACTGAAGCTTTCTTT.

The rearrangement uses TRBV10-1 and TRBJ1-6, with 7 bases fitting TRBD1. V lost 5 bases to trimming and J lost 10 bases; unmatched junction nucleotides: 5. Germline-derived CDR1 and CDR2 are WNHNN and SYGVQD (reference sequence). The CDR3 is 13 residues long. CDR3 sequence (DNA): TGCGCCAGCAGTCGGGACAGTACATCACCCCTCCACTTT. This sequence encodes CASSRDSTSPLHF.

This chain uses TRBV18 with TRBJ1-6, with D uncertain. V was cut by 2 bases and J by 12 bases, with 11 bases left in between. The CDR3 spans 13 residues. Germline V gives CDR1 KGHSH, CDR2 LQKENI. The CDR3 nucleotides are TGTGCCAGCTCACCAGGGAGACCGGTACCCCTCCACTTT. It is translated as CASSPGRPVPLHF.

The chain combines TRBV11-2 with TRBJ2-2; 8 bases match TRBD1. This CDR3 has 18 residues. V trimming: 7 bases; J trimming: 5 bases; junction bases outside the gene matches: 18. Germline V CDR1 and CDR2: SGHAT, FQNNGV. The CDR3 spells CASKFGFGQGARTGELFF. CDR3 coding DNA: TGTGCCAGCAAATTCGGGTTTGGCCAGGGGGCGCGTACCGGGGAGCTGTTTTTT.

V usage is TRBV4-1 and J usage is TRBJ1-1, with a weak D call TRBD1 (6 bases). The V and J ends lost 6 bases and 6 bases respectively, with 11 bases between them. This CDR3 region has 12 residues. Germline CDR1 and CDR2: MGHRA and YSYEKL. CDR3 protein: CASRRDRSEAFF. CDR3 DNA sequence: TGCGCCAGCAGGAGAGACAGGTCTGAAGCTTTCTTT.

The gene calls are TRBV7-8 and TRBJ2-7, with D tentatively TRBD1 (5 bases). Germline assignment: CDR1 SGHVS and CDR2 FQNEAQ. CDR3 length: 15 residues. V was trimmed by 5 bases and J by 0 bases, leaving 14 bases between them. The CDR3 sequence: CASSQLTEYSYEQYF. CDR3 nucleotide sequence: TGTGCCAGCAGCCAGTTGACAGAATACTCCTACGAGCAGTACTTC. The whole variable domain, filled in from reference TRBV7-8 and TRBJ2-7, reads GAGVSQSPRYKVAKRGQDVALRCDPISGHVSLFWYQQALGQGPEFLTYFQNEAQLDKSGLPSDRFFAERPEGSVSTLKIQRTQQEDSAVYLCASSQLTEYSYEQYFGPGTRLTVT.

The CDR3 coding sequence is TGTGCCAGTAGTATTCGCAGGGTGGTCGGTGAGCAGTTCTTC. Residues: CASSIRRVVGEQFF. This chain connects TRBV19 to TRBJ2-1; D possibly corresponds to TRBD1 (5 bases). Deletions cut 3 bases from V and 9 bases from J, with 15 bases between. The CDR3 covers 14 residues. CDR1 LNHDA and CDR2 SQIVND come from the germline V gene (reference sequence).

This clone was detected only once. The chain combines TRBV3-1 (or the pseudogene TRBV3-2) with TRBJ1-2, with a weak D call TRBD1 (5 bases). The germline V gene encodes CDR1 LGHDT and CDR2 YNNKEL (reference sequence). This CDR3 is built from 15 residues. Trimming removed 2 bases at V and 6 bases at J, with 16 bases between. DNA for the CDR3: TGTGCCAGCAGCCAACCTACCCCGGGGGAACATGGCTACACCTTC. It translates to CASSQPTPGEHGYTF.

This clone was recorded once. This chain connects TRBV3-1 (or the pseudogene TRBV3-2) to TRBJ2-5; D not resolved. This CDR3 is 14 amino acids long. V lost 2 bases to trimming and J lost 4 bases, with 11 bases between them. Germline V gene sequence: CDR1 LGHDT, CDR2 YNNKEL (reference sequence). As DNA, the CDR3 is TGTGCCAGCAGCCAACCAGCGAGGTCAGAGACCCAGTACTTC. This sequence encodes CASSQPARSETQYF.

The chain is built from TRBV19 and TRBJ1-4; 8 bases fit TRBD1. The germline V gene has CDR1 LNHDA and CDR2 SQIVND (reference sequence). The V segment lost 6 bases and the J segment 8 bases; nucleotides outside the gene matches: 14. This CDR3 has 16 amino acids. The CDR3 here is CASSAPDRGLEEKLFF. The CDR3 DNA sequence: TGTGCCAGTAGCGCCCCAGACAGGGGTTTGGAAGAAAAACTGTTTTTT.

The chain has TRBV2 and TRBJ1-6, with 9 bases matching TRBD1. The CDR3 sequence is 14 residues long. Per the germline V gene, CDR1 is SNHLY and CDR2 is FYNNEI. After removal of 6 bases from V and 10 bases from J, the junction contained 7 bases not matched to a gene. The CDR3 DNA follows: TGTGCCAGCAGCGTGGGACAGGGAGAATCACCCCTCCACTTT. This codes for CASSVGQGESPLHF. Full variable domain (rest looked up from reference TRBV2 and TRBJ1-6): EPEVTQTPSHQVTQMGQEVILRCVPISNHLYFYWYRQILGQKVEFLVSFYNNEISEKSEIFDDQFSVERPDGSNFTLKIRSTKLEDSAMYFCASSVGQGESPLHFGNGTRLTVT.

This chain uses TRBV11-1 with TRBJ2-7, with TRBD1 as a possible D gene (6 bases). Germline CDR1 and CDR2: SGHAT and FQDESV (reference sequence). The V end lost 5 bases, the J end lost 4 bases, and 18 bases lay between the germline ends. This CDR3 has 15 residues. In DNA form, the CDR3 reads TGTGCCAGCAGCCCCTCACAGGGACGCACTTACGAGCAGTACTTC. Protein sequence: CASSPSQGRTYEQYF.

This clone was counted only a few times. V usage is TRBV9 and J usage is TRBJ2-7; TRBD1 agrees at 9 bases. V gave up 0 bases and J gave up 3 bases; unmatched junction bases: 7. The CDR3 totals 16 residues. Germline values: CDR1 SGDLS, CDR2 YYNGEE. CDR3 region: CASSVGTGTGYYEQYF. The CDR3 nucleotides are TGTGCCAGCAGCGTAGGTACCGGGACAGGGTACTACGAGCAGTACTTC.

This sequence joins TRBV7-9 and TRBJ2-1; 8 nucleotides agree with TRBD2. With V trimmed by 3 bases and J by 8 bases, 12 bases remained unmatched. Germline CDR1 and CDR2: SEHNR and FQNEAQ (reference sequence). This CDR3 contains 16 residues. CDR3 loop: CASSFRRERGRYEQFF. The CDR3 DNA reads TGTGCCAGCAGCTTTAGGCGCGAGCGGGGGAGGTATGAGCAGTTCTTC. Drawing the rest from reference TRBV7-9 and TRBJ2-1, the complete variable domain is DTGVSQNPRHKITKRGQNVTFRCDPISEHNRLYWYRQTLGQGPEFLTYFQNEAQLEKSRLLSDRFSAERPKGSFSTLEIQRTEQGDSAMYLCASSFRRERGRYEQFFGPGTRLTVL.

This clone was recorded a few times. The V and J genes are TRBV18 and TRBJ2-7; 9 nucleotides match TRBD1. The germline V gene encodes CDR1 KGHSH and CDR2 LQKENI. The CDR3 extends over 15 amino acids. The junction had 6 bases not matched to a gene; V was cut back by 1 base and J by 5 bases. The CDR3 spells CASSPLGQGSDEQYF. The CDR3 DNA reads TGTGCCAGCTCACCACTGGGACAGGGTAGTGACGAGCAGTACTTC.